Only one count was recorded for the clone carrying this T cell receptor beta chain. What it binds is unknown. The sample comes from a study of vaccination effects on CD4 cells after COVID-19. At the level of the study: As their vaccination, participants received two doses of either BNT162b2 or mRNA-1273.

Generated by immunoSEQ multiplex PCR, the TCRdb table keeps only in-frame clones and is missing some. There are tens of thousands of clones in the sample; approximately 70% occur only once, and about 4% lies in the top ten. CDR1 is SGDLS, CDR2 YYNGEE, per germline. This CDR3 contains 16 residues. Losses at the gene ends were 1 base for V and 4 bases for J; bases not matched to a gene: 4. Peptide-pool stimulation followed by sequencing identified expanded antigen-specific CD4+ clonotypes in the ViraFEST assay. Isolation of CD4+ T cells took place after less than twelve days of culture. Recipients of the vaccine had no prior SARS-CoV-2 infection and negative nucleocapsid antibodies. The authors exchanged half the medium for IL-2 medium on days 3 and 7. General observations from the study: Clones induced by infection and by vaccine showed marked clonal contraction late after vaccination. Healthy vaccinees' vaccine-induced clones included only 1 of 255 that recognized common cold coronaviruses.

Sequences were derived from CD4+ T cells from PBMCs cultured with HCoV-OC43 spike peptides, sampled before COVID-19 vaccination. Subset defined: HCoV-OC43 spike overlapping peptide pool stimulation. The chain employs TRBV9 and TRBJ2-5; 13 nucleotides match TRBD2. This clonotype was sampled from a human donor who received a COVID-19 vaccine. The chain's CDR3 is CASSVTSGGAGETQYF. The CDR3 nucleotides are TGTGCCAGCAGCGTAACTAGCGGGGGGGCCGGAGAGACCCAGTACTTC.